This TCR beta chain was retrieved from a study of T cell responses to AZD1222 COVID-19 vaccine. The data were produced by immunoSEQ multiplex PCR, yet TCRdb's version contains in-frame clones alone and is incomplete. The sample shows 150,000 to 200,000 clones, around 90% of them seen only once. CDR1 is MNHEY and CDR2 is SVGAGI in the germline V gene. The ends were cut back, 8 bases at V and 2 bases at J, with 13 bases in the middle. CDR3 length equals 13 residues. A note on this clone: Its antigen is not identified.

Study-wide findings and caveats: Spike-specific TCR breadth and depth grew following two AZD1222 doses.

The rearrangement links TRBV6-5 to TRBJ2-7, with unresolved D. The TCR comes from an adult who received the AZD1222 COVID-19 vaccine. This specimen was peripheral blood, taken 28 days after the second AZD1222 dose. The CDR3 sequence: CASALAATYEQYF. The CDR3 bases are TGTGCCAGCGCCTTGGCGGCTACCTACGAGCAGTACTTC.